Following are 27 T cell receptor beta chains from one sample sequenced in a study of blood T cell repertoires in COVID-19. Measured with immunoSEQ multiplex PCR; TCRdb has only the in-frame clones, and not every one. The sample includes 70,000 to 95,000 clones, roughly 83% of them seen just once. The sample was peripheral blood. These receptors were collected from a human donor in a cohort sampled during active COVID-19.

The chain recombines TRBV3-1 (or the pseudogene TRBV3-2) with TRBJ2-5, with TRBD1 matching 7 bases. After removal of 2 bases from V and 3 bases from J, the junction contained 3 bases not matched to a gene. The CDR3 covers 14 residues. Germline V CDR1 and CDR2: LGHDT, YNNKEL (reference sequence). The CDR3 bases are TGTGCCAGCAGCCAATCAGGGGGAAAAGAGACCCAGTACTTC. Protein product: CASSQSGGKETQYF.

The rearrangement links TRBV4-3 to TRBJ2-7; D not certain. Germline CDR1 and CDR2: LGHNA and YSLEER. CDR3 size: 16 residues. Trimming left V 1 base short and J 4 bases short, with 17 bases between. CDR3 sequence (DNA): TGCGCCAGCAGCCAAGGTCTGGGCTTACAAGGATACGAGCAGTACTTC. It specifies CASSQGLGLQGYEQYF.

This clone occurred once. J is TRBJ2-7 and V is TRBV10-1, with 9 bases aligning to TRBD2. This CDR3 contains 15 residues. CDR1 and CDR2 (germline): WNHNN, SYGVQD (reference sequence). J was trimmed by 3 bases and V by 2 bases; bases with no gene match: 5. CDR3 sequence (DNA): TGCGCCAGCAGTGAGGGAGTAGCGGGGGTCTACGAGCAGTACTTC. Its protein product is CASSEGVAGVYEQYF.

The V gene is TRBV18, the J gene TRBJ2-6; tentative D call: TRBD2 (5 bases). The CDR3 has 19 residues. From germline, CDR1 is KGHSH and CDR2 LQKENI. Trimming removed 2 bases from V and 0 bases from J, with 17 bases in between. CDR3 DNA sequence: TGTGCCAGCTCACCAAGTGGAGGAACGGCGCTCTCTGGGGCCAACGTCCTGACTTTC. Amino acid sequence: CASSPSGGTALSGANVLTF.

The chain joins TRBV5-1 to TRBJ2-2, with 7 bases matching TRBD2. V lost 1 base to trimming and J lost 4 bases; unmatched junction nucleotides: 1. CDR3 length: 14 amino acids. Germline values: CDR1 SGHRS, CDR2 YFSETQ. The CDR3 nucleotides are TGCGCCAGCAGCTTGCCTAGCGGCACCGGGGAGCTGTTTTTT. This translates into CASSLPSGTGELFF. Variable domain in full (rest from reference TRBV5-1 and TRBJ2-2): KAGVTQTPRYLIKTRGQQVTLSCSPISGHRSVSWYQQTPGQGLQFLFEYFSETQRNKGNFPGRFSGRQFSNSRSEMNVSTLELGDSALYLCASSLPSGTGELFFGEGSRLTVL.

The V call is TRBV7-2, the J call TRBJ1-4; 12 bases fit TRBD1. The CDR3 is 18 amino acids. The V gene end was trimmed by 0 bases and the J gene end by 13 bases; junction bases not matched to a gene: 15. CDR1 and CDR2 from the germline V gene are SGHTA and FQGNSA. The CDR3 is CASSLAGQGAARGEGLFF. The CDR3 DNA follows: TGTGCCAGCAGCTTAGCGGGACAGGGGGCGGCTCGGGGGGAAGGACTGTTTTTT.

This clone was seen more than once but under ten times. The rearrangement joins TRBV7-9 to TRBJ1-1, with D maybe TRBD1 (5 bases). The CDR3 is 14 residues long. V was clipped by 5 bases and J by 1 base, with 11 bases between them. Germline assignment: CDR1 SEHNR and CDR2 FQNEAQ (reference sequence). CDR3 DNA sequence: TGTGCCAGCAGCGTAGAGACAGCGAACACTGAAGCTTTCTTT. This translates into CASSVETANTEAFF.

The rearrangement joins TRBV9 to TRBJ1-1, with D tentatively TRBD1 (5 bases). With 3 bases removed from V and 1 base from J, the gap between germline ends came to 13 bases. CDR3 size: 15 residues. CDR1 and CDR2 from the germline V gene are SGDLS and YYNGEE. CDR3 region: CASSAPQGSNTEAFF. Written as DNA, the CDR3 is TGTGCCAGCAGCGCCCCTCAGGGATCGAACACTGAAGCTTTCTTT.

CDR3 DNA: TGTGCCAGCAGCCCAGACAGTTGGACTGAAGCTTTCTTT. It translates to CASSPDSWTEAFF. J is TRBJ1-1 and V is TRBV11-1; perhaps TRBD1 as D (5 bases). Germline CDR1 is SGHAT and CDR2 is FQDESV (reference sequence). The CDR3 extends over 13 amino acids. With 5 bases removed from V and 5 bases from J, the gap between germline ends came to 12 bases.

This clone came up once. At one boundary the junction diverges from the germline segment, which might be a read error. The gene calls are TRBV4-1 and TRBJ1-3; D may be TRBD1 (6 bases). This CDR3 has 12 amino acids. Germline CDR1 is MGHRA and CDR2 is YSYEKL. The CDR3 reads CASSQGRQEAHF. The CDR3 DNA is TGCGCCAGCAGCCAAGGTCGACAGGAGGCCCATTTT.

The CDR3 DNA reads TGTGCCAGCAGCTCCTATGGTGCCTTCCCCCTCCACTTT. Amino acid sequence: CASSSYGAFPLHF. The V and J genes are TRBV7-2 and TRBJ1-6; D gene uncertain. The CDR3 extends over 13 amino acids. The germline V gene encodes CDR1 SGHTA and CDR2 FQGNSA. Trimming took 4 bases from V and 13 from J, leaving 14 bases between them.

This chain joins TRBV6-6 and TRBJ1-1; D is uncertain. This CDR3 region has 13 residues. The germline V gene encodes CDR1 MNHNY and CDR2 SVGAGI (reference sequence). Trimming took off 6 bases at V and 4 bases at J, with 12 bases between the two ends. The CDR3 DNA reads as TGTGCCAGCAGGCTATCTGGAGGCACTGAAGCTTTCTTT. Encoded protein: CASRLSGGTEAFF.

This sequence joins TRBV9 and TRBJ1-6, with D hard to call. Germline V gene lookup returns CDR1 SGDLS and CDR2 YYNGEE. The CDR3 spans 14 residues. Trimming pared 0 bases from V and 4 bases from J, leaving 5 bases between. The CDR3 reads CASSVGRYNSPLHF. DNA of the CDR3: TGTGCCAGCAGCGTAGGGCGGTATAATTCACCCCTCCACTTT.

In DNA, the CDR3 is TGTGCCAGCTCACCTGCAGGGGGCTTCGAGACCCAGTACTTC. Protein product: CASSPAGGFETQYF. The chain uses TRBV18 and TRBJ2-5; 8 bases agree with TRBD1. This CDR3 is 14 amino acids long. In germline, CDR1 is KGHSH, CDR2 LQKENI. With V trimmed by 3 bases and J by 5 bases, 5 bases remained unmatched. The full variable domain, rest sourced from reference TRBV18 and TRBJ2-5, is NAGVMQNPRHLVRRRGQEARLRCSPMKGHSHVYWYRQLPEEGLKFMVYLQKENIIDESGMPKERFSAEFPKEGPSILRIQQVVRGDSAAYFCASSPAGGFETQYFGPGTRLLVL.

This clone occurred once. The chain combines TRBV3-1 (or the pseudogene TRBV3-2) with TRBJ2-7; 7 bases fit TRBD1. Germline-derived CDR1 and CDR2 are LGHDT and YNNKEL (reference sequence). V lost 4 bases to trimming and J lost 2 bases; unmatched junction nucleotides: 5. The CDR3 sequence is 14 residues long. CDR3 region: CASSRQGDTYEQYF. For the CDR3, the DNA is TGTGCCAGCAGCCGGCAGGGGGACACCTACGAGCAGTACTTC.

V usage is TRBV6-5 and J usage is TRBJ2-5; a weak D match, TRBD1 (6 bases). This CDR3 has 13 amino acids. Germline V gene sequence: CDR1 MNHEY, CDR2 SVGAGI. V was pared by 5 bases and J by 5 bases, with 12 bases between. Here the CDR3 DNA reads TGTGCCAGCAGTCGTCCAGGGGCCGAGACCCAGTACTTC. The encoded protein is CASSRPGAETQYF.

The V gene is TRBV29-1, the J gene TRBJ2-1; TRBD1 aligns across 7 bases. Germline loops: CDR1 SQVTM, CDR2 ANQGSEA. Trimming cost V 2 bases and J 7 bases; bases outside gene matches: 8. The CDR3 sequence is 14 residues long. The CDR3 nucleotides are TGCAGCGTTGAAACGGACAGGAGTTTAAATGAGCAGTTCTTC. It yields the protein CSVETDRSLNEQFF.

The chain employs TRBV5-1 and TRBJ2-7; tentative D call: TRBD1 (6 bases). The CDR3 is 14 amino acids. CDR1 is SGHRS, CDR2 YFSETQ, per germline. V dropped 1 base and J dropped 0 bases, with 8 bases sitting between them. DNA of the CDR3: TGCGCCAGCAGCTTGCAGGGGAGCTCCTACGAGCAGTACTTC. As protein: CASSLQGSSYEQYF.

Only a few counts were recorded for this clone. The J gene is TRBJ2-7, the V gene TRBV7-9; TRBD2 agrees at 7 bases. Germline CDR1 and CDR2: SEHNR and FQNEAQ (reference sequence). This CDR3 comprises 14 residues. V shed 4 bases, J shed 0 bases, and the junction held 3 bases outside the gene matches. This chain's CDR3 is CASSSGGSSYEQYF. Here the CDR3 DNA reads TGTGCCAGCAGCTCAGGCGGGAGCTCCTACGAGCAGTACTTC.

For the CDR3, the DNA is TGTGCCACCACGTTCAGGGAATTTAACACCGGGGAGCTGTTTTTT. Translated, it gives CATTFREFNTGELFF. V usage is TRBV6-6 and J usage is TRBJ2-2; D is perhaps TRBD1 (5 bases). Deletions cut 10 bases from V and 2 bases from J, with 17 bases between. The CDR3 is 15 amino acids. The germline CDR1 and CDR2 sequences are MNHNY and SVGAGI (reference sequence).

CDR3 amino acids: CASSPQAGVTGYTF. CDR3 DNA: TGTGCCAGCTCACCCCAGGCAGGGGTGACGGGCTACACCTTC. The V gene is TRBV18, the J gene TRBJ1-2; a possible D gene is TRBD1 (6 bases). Germline V lookup: CDR1 KGHSH, CDR2 LQKENI. The CDR3 spans 14 residues. The V gene lost 3 bases and the J gene lost 8 bases, with 16 bases spanning the gap.

This chain joins TRBV6-6 and TRBJ1-5; TRBD1 agrees at 7 bases. Germline V lookup: CDR1 MNHNY, CDR2 SVGAGI (reference sequence). CDR3 size: 15 residues. V dropped 5 bases and J dropped 2; count of bases not matched to a gene: 6. The CDR3 here is CASSVTGACNQPQHF. CDR3 coding DNA: TGTGCCAGCAGTGTTACAGGGGCCTGCAATCAGCCCCAGCATTTT.

The rearrangement links TRBV5-4 to TRBJ1-1; no clear D gene. This CDR3 has 13 residues. V gave up 0 bases and J gave up 3 bases, with 6 bases separating them. Germline V lookup: CDR1 SGHNT, CDR2 YYREEE (reference sequence). CDR3 residues: CASSLDRDTEAFF. The CDR3 coding sequence is TGTGCCAGCAGCTTGGACAGAGACACTGAAGCTTTCTTT. The full variable domain, in which reference TRBV5-4 and TRBJ1-1 provide the parts outside the CDR3, is ETGVTQSPTHLIKTRGQQVTLRCSSQSGHNTVSWYQQALGQGPQFIFQYYREEENGRGNFPPRFSGLQFPNYSSELNVNALELDDSALYLCASSLDRDTEAFFGQGTRLTVV.

This clone was seen only once. This sequence joins TRBV7-7 and TRBJ1-1; TRBD1 matches 7 bases. The J segment lost 2 bases and the V segment lost 6 bases, leaving 15 bases of the junction unmatched. The CDR3 loop spans 17 amino acids. Germline CDR1 and CDR2: SSHAT and FNYEAQ (reference sequence). The CDR3 loop reads CASRPLEAGGQNTEAFF. The CDR3 coding sequence is TGTGCCAGCAGACCCCTGGAGGCAGGGGGACAAAACACTGAAGCTTTCTTT.

The V and J genes are TRBV6-5 and TRBJ1-5; D is possibly TRBD1 (5 bases). This CDR3 region has 14 residues. Between the trimmed V and J ends, which lost 0 bases and 4 bases, there was a span of 7 bases. In germline, CDR1 is MNHEY, CDR2 SVGAGI. The CDR3 DNA is TGTGCCAGCAGTTACTCGGGGGGTAATCAGCCCCAGCATTTT. Its translation: CASSYSGGNQPQHF.

This CDR3 reads CASNQGYGYTF. In nucleotides, the CDR3 is TGTGCCAGCAATCAGGGATATGGCTACACCTTC. V and J are TRBV6-5 and TRBJ1-2; D may be TRBD1 (5 bases). The CDR3 runs to 11 residues. The germline V and J ends were trimmed by 7 bases and 5 bases, with 8 bases remaining between them. CDR1 is MNHEY, CDR2 SVGAGI, per germline.

This clone was picked up a small number of times. J is TRBJ2-7 and V is TRBV5-8; D call uncertain. Germline V gene lookup returns CDR1 SGHTS and CDR2 YDEGEE. The CDR3 runs to 12 residues. The ends were cut back, 6 bases at V and 5 bases at J, with 12 bases in the middle. The CDR3: CASNRVEHEQYF. CDR3 in DNA: TGTGCCAGCAATCGGGTGGAGCACGAGCAGTACTTC.